This TCR beta chain was found in a study of OX40 agonist ivuxolimab in advanced cancers. Notes on the research overall: Ivuxolimab, which targeted the costimulatory receptor OX40 (CD134), was an agonistic, fully human IgG2 monoclonal antibody. Partial responses were achieved by three dose-escalation patients, of whom one had hepatocellular carcinoma and two had cutaneous melanoma. The monotherapy dose-escalation portion (N ≈ 57 patients) of the phase I ivuxolimab trial is reported in the paper. In the dose-escalation cohort, approximately 82% of patients were male, and the mean age was roughly 60 years with a range of roughly 20 to 79. Patients were allowed to have had prior anti-PD-1, anti-PD-L1 or anti-CTLA-4 therapy, and approximately 43% of the dose-escalation patients had previously received checkpoint inhibitors. Of the approximately 50 dose-escalation patients, hepatocellular carcinoma was present in around 19, melanoma in roughly 15, renal cell carcinoma in 9 and head and neck cancer in 9. The point of sequencing TCRbeta in the periphery was to test whether ivuxolimab changed TCR sequence diversity and drove clonal T-cell expansion. Intravenous ivuxolimab was administered to patients every 2 weeks at six dose levels: 0.01, 0.1, 0.3, 1.5, 3 and 10 mg/kg. What the work shows at the level of the full study, not this receptor alone: Partial responders in the 0.1-3.0 mg/kg groups had among the lowest normalized peripheral clonal expansion, especially among CD8+ T cells. Antigen specificity was not determined for the clonally expanded peripheral T cells. At doses from 0.1 to 3.0 mg/kg, clonal expansion was seen in both CD4+ and CD8+ blood T cells between baseline and week 6. Low levels of normalized T-cell clonal expansion were also seen in some patients who did not respond. After ivuxolimab, expanded clones were on average more numerous among CD8+ T cells than among CD4+ T cells.

For sequencing of the TCRbeta CDR3 region, genomic DNA was extracted from the sorted cells. TCRbeta CDR3 regions were sequenced using the immunoSEQ Assay. TCRdb limited this immuneACCESS table to in-frame rearrangements with V and J called. A share of clones is missing; checked studies link under half to unresolved V genes, and the rest is unexplained. This sample has around 100,000 clones in its table, and 95% to 96% of those were observed once. Together, the top ten hold around 2.2% of the sample. Details on this clone: Its antigen is not yet known. No much larger clone exists at a distance of one base, and base qualities are not known.

Spanning cysteine to phenylalanine, the CDR3 consists of 15 amino acids. Just the 45-base CDR3 DNA is kept, in frame starting at base 1. In the germline V gene, CDR1 corresponds to MDHEN and CDR2 to SYDVKM. Deletion took 4 bases off V and 2 bases off J, with a span of 12 bases between the germline ends. The trial excluded patients who had a history of autoimmune disease or were on systemic immunosuppression. In every dose cohort, peripheral blood was drawn for TCR sequencing at baseline, cycle 4 day 1, and cycle 7 day 1. The samples were drawn from a first-in-human, open-label, multicenter phase I dose-escalation trial of ivuxolimab. Adults with locally advanced or metastatic melanoma, renal cell carcinoma, hepatocellular carcinoma or head and neck squamous cell carcinoma were enrolled in the trial. CD4+ and CD8+ T cells were sorted separately from peripheral blood before TCR sequencing.

The V and J genes are TRBV28 and TRBJ2-1; the D segment cannot be called with confidence. The TCR originated in an adult with an advanced solid tumor such as melanoma, head and neck, liver or kidney cancer. Source: CD4+ or CD8+ T cells sorted from blood, taken in a trial of the OX40 agonist ivuxolimab. The bases read TGTGCCAGCAGTTCAAGACATAAAACCTACAATGAGCAGTTCTTC. This gives the protein CASSSRHKTYNEQFF.